This is a list of T cell receptor beta chains from one sample in a study of regulatory T cells in long-lasting Graves disease. From the multiplex PCR reads, TCRdb called clonotypes with MiXCR, one entry per CDR3 protein. Of about 620,000 distinct CDR3 sequences listed, roughly 15% are singletons. Separately, the same data were catalogued under a study of T cells in Graves' hyperthyroidism and ophthalmopathy.

Sample: peripheral blood mononuclear cells (PBMCs), taken at new diagnosis, from a patient treated with antithyroid drugs. Every receptor here comes from a woman aged 30 to 39 with Graves disease. Each CDR3 is given with its conserved first and last residue. The D gene is left open where the match is weak. Some rows have no size entry. The others give once, few or many, or a class for an expanded clone.

>NA|TRBV12-3/TRBV12-4|TRBJ1-4|many
TGTGCCAGCAGTTTAAGACGTAATGAAAAACTGTTTTTT
CASSLRRNEKLFF
>NA|TRBV18|TRBJ1-1|few
TGTGCCAGCTCACCACGGGCAACCAACACTGAAGCTTTCTTT
CASSPRATNTEAFF
>NA|TRBV20-1|TRBJ2-7|few
TGCAGTGCCACCCCGCCGGCCAGGGGATCCTACGAGCAGTACTTC
CSATPPARGSYEQYF
>NA|TRBV28|TRBJ2-5|many
TGTGCCAGCAGTTCTCTTAGAGACGAGTACCAAGAGACCCAGTACTTC
CASSSLRDEYQETQYF
>TRBD1|TRBV20-1|TRBJ1-1|many
TGCAGTGCAAACCGAAGGACAGGGGTCGGCACTGAAGCTTTCTTT
CSANRRTGVGTEAFF
>TRBD1|TRBV20-1|TRBJ2-3|many
TGCAGTGCTCGAAGGGGGCTCGGCACAGATACGCAGTATTTT
CSARRGLGTDTQYF
>NA|TRBV20-1|TRBJ2-3|few
TGCAGTGCTAGTGGGTTCCTTTTAGGCTTAGATACGCAGTATTTT
CSASGFLLGLDTQYF
>NA|TRBV12-3/TRBV12-4|TRBJ2-5|many
TGTGCCAGCACATCCCCCCCCGGGACCCAGTACTTC
CASTSPPGTQYF
>NA|TRBV24-1|TRBJ2-3|many
TGTGCCACCAGTGATTCCGGGACAAACCGAGAAGATACGCAGTATTTT
CATSDSGTNREDTQYF
>NA|TRBV7-3|TRBJ2-1|NA
TGTGCCAGCAGCCCAGCTCAGGGCCCCTACAATGAGCAGTTCTTC
CASSPAQGPYNEQFF
>NA|TRBV2|TRBJ2-2|many
TGTGCCAGCAGTAGGGACACGGGCACCGGGGAGCTGTTTTTT
CASSRDTGTGELFF
>TRBD1|TRBV12-3/TRBV12-4|TRBJ2-7|many
TGTGCCAGCAGTCCATCCGGGACAGGGGGATACGAGCAGTACTTC
CASSPSGTGGYEQYF
>NA|TRBV3-1|TRBJ2-1|NA
TGTGCCAGCAGCCAAGTTTTAGCATCCTATGAGCAGTTCTTC
CASSQVLASYEQFF
>NA|TRBV13|TRBJ2-7|few
TGTGCCAGCAGCTCCCGATCCGGGCCCCAGGAGCAGTACTTC
CASSSRSGPQEQYF
>NA|TRBV11-2|TRBJ1-5|NA
TGTGCCAGCAGCTTAGACCCACAGCAGCCCCAGCATTTT
CASSLDPQQPQHF
>TRBD1|TRBV10-3|TRBJ1-1|NA
TGTGCCATCAGTCCGACAGGGGGCAAGACTGAAGCTTTCTTT
CAISPTGGKTEAFF
>TRBD1|TRBV27|TRBJ1-2|many
TGTGCCAGCAGTTCGCAACTGACAGGGAATGGCTACACCTTC
CASSSQLTGNGYTF
>NA|TRBV12-3/TRBV12-4|TRBJ1-4|many
TGTGCCAGCAATTCCTACGAGAATGAAAAACTGTTTTTT
CASNSYENEKLFF
>NA|TRBV13|TRBJ1-1|few
TGTGCCAGCAGCTCCGCGGGGCTGGTCGTGGGCACTGAAGCTTTCTTT
CASSSAGLVVGTEAFF
>NA|TRBV10-3|TRBJ2-7|many
TGTGCCATCAGTGGGACCCGGGACACAGCCCCCTACGAGCAGTACTTC
CAISGTRDTAPYEQYF
>NA|TRBV29-1|TRBJ1-2|few
TGCAGCGTTACCCAACACCCTAACTATGGCTACACCTTC
CSVTQHPNYGYTF
>NA|TRBV6-1|TRBJ1-6|many
TGTGCCAGCAGACTCCAGGGGATAGGTTCACCCCTCCACTTT
CASRLQGIGSPLHF
>TRBD2|TRBV20-1|TRBJ2-7|many
TGCAGTGCTCGCCTACTAGGGACTAGCGGGAGTTCGTCGTACGAGCAGTACTTC
CSARLLGTSGSSSYEQYF
>TRBD1|TRBV6-2/TRBV6-3|TRBJ2-2|NA
TGTGCCATCAGTGAGTTTACCAGGGGGCGCATCGACACCGGGGAGCTGTTTTTT
CAISEFTRGRIDTGELFF
>TRBD1|TRBV19|TRBJ2-1|NA
TGTGCCAGTAGTCAAACAGGGGTCGGTCGCAATGAGCAGTTCTTC
CASSQTGVGRNEQFF
>NA|TRBV30|TRBJ1-4|NA
TGTGCCTGGAGCGCCCGGGGACCTAATGAAAAACTGTTTTTT
CAWSARGPNEKLFF
>TRBD2|TRBV2|TRBJ2-3|many
TGTGCCAGCAGACTAGCGGCTAGCACAGATACGCAGTATTTT
CASRLAASTDTQYF
>TRBD2|TRBV7-9|TRBJ2-3|NA
TGTGCCAGCACCCCCGGGACTAGCAGTATCACAGATACGCAGTATTTT
CASTPGTSSITDTQYF
>NA|TRBV7-2|TRBJ1-1|many
TGTGCCAGCAGCTTAGGAGGCCACACTGAAGCTTTCTTT
CASSLGGHTEAFF
>NA|TRBV27|TRBJ1-2|NA
TGTGCCAGCAGTCCCAACTTTTACTATGGCTACACCTTC
CASSPNFYYGYTF
>NA|TRBV10-3|TRBJ2-7|many
TGTGCCATCAGTGACAGGGGCAACTACGAGCAGTACTTC
CAISDRGNYEQYF
>NA|TRBV28|TRBJ2-3|few
TGTGCCAGCAATCGAGGAAGCAGACACACAGATACGCAGTATTTT
CASNRGSRHTDTQYF
>NA|TRBV30|TRBJ2-3|NA
TGTGCCTGGGACGGGAGCACAGATACGCAGTATTTT
CAWDGSTDTQYF
>TRBD2|TRBV11-2|TRBJ2-1|once
TGTGCCAGCAGCTTAGAACTAGCGGGGGGCCGCTCCTACAATGAGCAGTTCTTC
CASSLELAGGRSYNEQFF
>TRBD2|TRBV5-1|TRBJ2-3|many
TGCGCCAGCAGTCGACTAGCGGAGGGGGCAGATACGCAGTATTTT
CASSRLAEGADTQYF
>NA|TRBV7-9|TRBJ2-7|NA
TGTGCCAGCAGCCCAGCTTGGGAGCCGCCCTACGAGCAGTACTTC
CASSPAWEPPYEQYF
>TRBD2|TRBV20-1|TRBJ2-7|many
TGCAGTGCTCGAGGGACTAGCGGCGGAAGCTCCTACGAGCAGTACTTC
CSARGTSGGSSYEQYF
>NA|TRBV27|TRBJ2-1|NA
TGTGCCAGCAGTGGGTCCCGTATCAACAATGAGCAGTTCTTC
CASSGSRINNEQFF
>TRBD1|TRBV2|TRBJ1-1|many
TGTGCCAGCATTTTCGGACGGGACAGCACTGAAGCTTTCTTT
CASIFGRDSTEAFF
>NA|TRBV28|TRBJ1-5|NA
TGTGCCAGCAGCCGACGGGGGGGCTGGGGCAATCAGCCCCAGCATTTT
CASSRRGGWGNQPQHF
>TRBD1|TRBV29-1|TRBJ1-1|few
TGCAGCGTTGACGACAGGGTGGCTTTCTTT
CSVDDRVAFF
>NA|TRBV7-6|TRBJ2-1|few
TGTGCCAGCAGCTTAGCGCCGGGGAATGAGCAGTTCTTC
CASSLAPGNEQFF
>TRBD2|TRBV28|TRBJ2-7|many
TGTGCCAGCAACGGACTAGCGGGATACGAGCAGTACTTC
CASNGLAGYEQYF
>NA|TRBV6-1|TRBJ1-1|many
TGTGCCAGCACCCTTCTTAACTCTGCTAACACTGAAGCTTTCTTT
CASTLLNSANTEAFF
>TRBD1|TRBV7-8|TRBJ1-2|many
TGTGCCAGCAGCTTAGCCAGGACAGGGGGTCCCTATGGCTACACCTTC
CASSLARTGGPYGYTF
>NA|TRBV13|TRBJ2-7|few
TGTGCCAGCAGCCCAGCGGGCGCCTACGAGCAGTGCTTC
CASSPAGAYEQCF
>TRBD1|TRBV11-2|TRBJ1-2|few
TGTGCCAGCAGCTTAGCTTTGAGACAGGGTCCTCGCGGCTACACCTTC
CASSLALRQGPRGYTF
>TRBD1|TRBV7-6|TRBJ2-1|many
TGTGCCAGCACCATTGGGACAGGGGACAATGAGCAGTTCTTC
CASTIGTGDNEQFF
>NA|TRBV28|TRBJ1-4|many
TGTGCCAGCAGTTTGGCCAGGGCGGGGACTGAAAAACTGTTTTTT
CASSLARAGTEKLFF
>TRBD1|TRBV19|TRBJ2-5|NA
TGTGCCAGTAGTAGGAGAGGACAGGGACAAGAGACCCAGTACTTC
CASSRRGQGQETQYF
>TRBD1|TRBV6-2/TRBV6-3|TRBJ1-1|NA
TGTGCCAGCAAAACCGACAGGGCTGGGGGCACTGAAGCTTTCTTT
CASKTDRAGGTEAFF
>NA|TRBV30|TRBJ1-5|few
TGTGCCTGGAGTGCAGGGGCAGGGGCTCAGCCCCAGCATTTT
CAWSAGAGAQPQHF
>NA|TRBV6-1|TRBJ2-1|NA
TGTGCCAGCAGTGTTGGGGGTCTCTACAATGAGCAGTTCTTC
CASSVGGLYNEQFF
>NA|TRBV6-1|TRBJ2-7|many
TGTGCCAGCAGTAGGCCCGGACAGACCTACGAGCAGTACTTC
CASSRPGQTYEQYF